Listed below are T cell receptor beta chains from one sample, sequenced in a study of beta chain features in type 1 diabetes. The method was immunoSEQ multiplex PCR; TCRdb's version includes in-frame clones alone and lacks a portion of them. The profile shows 900,000 or so clones, roughly 17% of them singletons. Sequencing was carried out using naive CD4+ T cells from blood. These receptor sequences come from a woman under 30 in good health. The CDR3 runs from the conserved cysteine through the conserved F or W. D genes are given only for firm matches. Clone size is shown for a subset of rows, as once, few, many or a class of expanded clone.

j_gene: TRBJ2-1; d_gene: TRBD2; v_gene: TRBV18; abundance: .; CDR3nt: TGTGCCAGCTCACCGGTGGCCGGGACTAGCAATGAGCAGTTCTTC; CDR3aa: CASSPVAGTSNEQFF
j_gene: TRBJ2-1; d_gene: TRBD2; v_gene: TRBV28; abundance: .; CDR3nt: TGTGCCAGCAGTTCGACTAGCGGGAGGGGTTCCTCCTACAATGAGCAGTTCTTC; CDR3aa: CASSSTSGRGSSYNEQFF
j_gene: TRBJ1-1; d_gene: .; v_gene: TRBV27; abundance: .; CDR3nt: TGTGCCAGCAGTGCCCGCCAGAAATACACTGAAGCTTTCTTT; CDR3aa: CASSARQKYTEAFF
j_gene: TRBJ2-5; d_gene: .; v_gene: TRBV11-2; abundance: few; CDR3nt: TGTGCCAGCAGCGTAGGGCCTTCGGAGACCCAGTACTTC; CDR3aa: CASSVGPSETQYF
j_gene: TRBJ2-1; d_gene: TRBD2; v_gene: TRBV29-1; abundance: .; CDR3nt: TGCAGCGTCGTAGCGGGATTCTCCTACAATGAGCAGTTCTTC; CDR3aa: CSVVAGFSYNEQFF
j_gene: TRBJ2-3; d_gene: .; v_gene: TRBV4-2; abundance: few; CDR3nt: TGTGCCAGCAGTCCAAGGTTGGCAGATACGCAGTATTTT; CDR3aa: CASSPRLADTQYF
j_gene: TRBJ2-5; d_gene: .; v_gene: TRBV19; abundance: .; CDR3nt: TGTGCCAGTAGTATAGCGGAGACCCAGTACTTC; CDR3aa: CASSIAETQYF
j_gene: TRBJ2-2; d_gene: .; v_gene: TRBV5-1; abundance: few; CDR3nt: TGCGCCAGCAGCACCGGTTCTCTGGACACCGGGGAGCTGTTTTTT; CDR3aa: CASSTGSLDTGELFF
j_gene: TRBJ1-4; d_gene: TRBD1; v_gene: TRBV7-6; abundance: few; CDR3nt: TGTGCCAGCAGCCAAAGACCGGGACAGGGCACTGAAAAACTGTTTTTT; CDR3aa: CASSQRPGQGTEKLFF
j_gene: TRBJ2-3; d_gene: TRBD2; v_gene: TRBV7-9; abundance: .; CDR3nt: TGTGCCAGCAGCCGTGCTGGACTAGCTTCCCCAGATACGCAGTATTTT; CDR3aa: CASSRAGLASPDTQYF
j_gene: TRBJ2-7; d_gene: .; v_gene: TRBV29-1; abundance: .; CDR3nt: TGCAGCGTTGAAGATGCCTACGAGCAGTACTTC; CDR3aa: CSVEDAYEQYF
j_gene: TRBJ2-7; d_gene: TRBD1; v_gene: TRBV6-5; abundance: .; CDR3nt: TGTGCCAGCAGTTATTCCCCGGGACAGAGCTACGAGCAGTACTTC; CDR3aa: CASSYSPGQSYEQYF
j_gene: TRBJ2-7; d_gene: TRBD1; v_gene: TRBV10-3; abundance: few; CDR3nt: TGTGCCATCAGCCCGGGACAGGGAGCCTACGAGCAGTACTTC; CDR3aa: CAISPGQGAYEQYF
j_gene: TRBJ2-4; d_gene: .; v_gene: TRBV5-8; abundance: .; CDR3nt: TGTGCCAGCAGCTTGGTTTGGGCACAGCTCCCCCTCTTTGACATTCAGTACTTC; CDR3aa: CASSLVWAQLPLFDIQYF
j_gene: TRBJ2-5; d_gene: .; v_gene: TRBV11-2; abundance: .; CDR3nt: TGTGCCAGCAGCCCCGGACTCCAGTCTCATCAAGAGACCCAGTACTTC; CDR3aa: CASSPGLQSHQETQYF
j_gene: TRBJ2-3; d_gene: TRBD2; v_gene: TRBV7-2; abundance: .; CDR3nt: TGTGCCAGCAGCTCGAGACTAGCGGGAGTTTTGGATACGCAGTATTTT; CDR3aa: CASSSRLAGVLDTQYF
j_gene: TRBJ2-7; d_gene: TRBD2; v_gene: TRBV11-2; abundance: .; CDR3nt: TGTGCCAGCAGCACCCTGACTAGCGGGCCCCACGAGCAGTACTTC; CDR3aa: CASSTLTSGPHEQYF
j_gene: TRBJ1-4; d_gene: .; v_gene: TRBV11-2; abundance: once; CDR3nt: TGTGCCAGCAGCTTCCGTGGTAGTGAAAAACTGTTTTTT; CDR3aa: CASSFRGSEKLFF
j_gene: TRBJ2-6; d_gene: .; v_gene: TRBV28; abundance: few; CDR3nt: TGTGCCAGCACAAGCCCGGTGGGGGGGGCCAACGTCCTGACTTTC; CDR3aa: CASTSPVGGANVLTF
j_gene: TRBJ2-7; d_gene: .; v_gene: TRBV28; abundance: few; CDR3nt: TGTGCCAGCAGTCTAGTCCGGGAGACAAGCTCCTACGAGCAGTACTTC; CDR3aa: CASSLVRETSSYEQYF
j_gene: TRBJ2-1; d_gene: TRBD2; v_gene: TRBV7-2; abundance: few; CDR3nt: TGTGCCAGCACGGGAAGGACTAGCGGGAGGAGCAATGAGCAGTTCTTC; CDR3aa: CASTGRTSGRSNEQFF
j_gene: TRBJ1-2; d_gene: .; v_gene: TRBV6-1; abundance: few; CDR3nt: TGTGCCAGCACCATAGACAGAATATATGGCTACACCTTC; CDR3aa: CASTIDRIYGYTF
j_gene: TRBJ2-7; d_gene: TRBD1; v_gene: TRBV5-1; abundance: .; CDR3nt: TGCGCCAGCAGCTTGGAGGGGGCGCGCGAGCAGTACTTC; CDR3aa: CASSLEGAREQYF
j_gene: TRBJ2-3; d_gene: TRBD1; v_gene: TRBV6-5; abundance: few; CDR3nt: TGTGCCAGCAGTTGGGGCCAGGGGGCAGATACGCAGTATTTT; CDR3aa: CASSWGQGADTQYF
j_gene: TRBJ2-3; d_gene: TRBD1; v_gene: TRBV27; abundance: .; CDR3nt: TGTGCCAGCAAGAGGACAGGGTGGAAACGCACAGATACGCAGTATTTT; CDR3aa: CASKRTGWKRTDTQYF
j_gene: TRBJ2-3; d_gene: TRBD1; v_gene: TRBV18; abundance: .; CDR3nt: TGTGCCAGCTCACCACGGAGACAGGGAATCGGCACAGATACGCAGTATTTT; CDR3aa: CASSPRRQGIGTDTQYF
j_gene: TRBJ2-7; d_gene: .; v_gene: TRBV29-1; abundance: .; CDR3nt: TGCAGCTCTGGTCGGTGGGGGTTAAAGTACTTC; CDR3aa: CSSGRWGLKYF
j_gene: TRBJ1-2; d_gene: .; v_gene: TRBV6-5; abundance: few; CDR3nt: TGTGCCAGCACCTACTCCTATGGCTACACCTTC; CDR3aa: CASTYSYGYTF
j_gene: TRBJ2-7; d_gene: .; v_gene: TRBV25-1; abundance: .; CDR3nt: TGTGCCAGCAGTGAACAAAGGGGATACGAGCAGTACTTC; CDR3aa: CASSEQRGYEQYF
j_gene: TRBJ1-5; d_gene: .; v_gene: TRBV7-2; abundance: few; CDR3nt: TGTGCCAGCAGCTTGGACGGGGGCGTGGTTCCCCAGCATTTT; CDR3aa: CASSLDGGVVPQHF
j_gene: TRBJ2-7; d_gene: .; v_gene: TRBV20-1; abundance: few; CDR3nt: TGCAGTGCTAGCTCTAACTACGAGCAGTACTTC; CDR3aa: CSASSNYEQYF
j_gene: TRBJ2-7; d_gene: TRBD1; v_gene: TRBV10-3; abundance: .; CDR3nt: TGTGCCATCAGGGACAGGGGGCCAGACTACGAGCAGTACTTC; CDR3aa: CAIRDRGPDYEQYF
j_gene: TRBJ2-1; d_gene: TRBD2; v_gene: TRBV28; abundance: .; CDR3nt: TGTGCCAGCAGTGGAACCGGGACTAGCGGGAGGGCCTTCAATGAGCAGTTCTTC; CDR3aa: CASSGTGTSGRAFNEQFF
j_gene: TRBJ2-5; d_gene: .; v_gene: TRBV15; abundance: .; CDR3nt: TGTGCCACCAGCAGAGTGAGGGGGGTCCGTATTCCAGAGACCCAGTACTTC; CDR3aa: CATSRVRGVRIPETQYF
j_gene: TRBJ1-4; d_gene: .; v_gene: TRBV10-3; abundance: few; CDR3nt: TGTGCCATCAGTGAGTCTCGGGCAACTAATGAAAAACTGTTTTTT; CDR3aa: CAISESRATNEKLFF
j_gene: TRBJ2-3; d_gene: TRBD2; v_gene: TRBV7-2; abundance: few; CDR3nt: TGTGCCAGCAGCGGGACTAGCGGGAGTTTCGATACGCAGTATTTT; CDR3aa: CASSGTSGSFDTQYF
j_gene: TRBJ1-4; d_gene: .; v_gene: TRBV19; abundance: few; CDR3nt: TGTGCCAGTAGTTCCAGACAGGCAACTAATGAAAAACTGTTTTTT; CDR3aa: CASSSRQATNEKLFF
j_gene: TRBJ2-2; d_gene: .; v_gene: TRBV6-5; abundance: .; CDR3nt: TGTGCCAGCAGTTACTCGACCCCCAACACCGGGGAGCTGTTTTTT; CDR3aa: CASSYSTPNTGELFF
j_gene: TRBJ2-1; d_gene: .; v_gene: TRBV5-6; abundance: .; CDR3nt: TGTGCCAGCAGGGGCACAGGGTACAATGAGCAGTTCTTC; CDR3aa: CASRGTGYNEQFF
j_gene: TRBJ1-5; d_gene: .; v_gene: TRBV7-9; abundance: few; CDR3nt: TGTGCCAGCAGCCCCCACGGCACAGGGAGCAATCAGCCCCAGCATTTT; CDR3aa: CASSPHGTGSNQPQHF
j_gene: TRBJ1-2; d_gene: .; v_gene: TRBV28; abundance: .; CDR3nt: TGTGCCAGCACCCTCTCGGGGGCTAACTATGGCTACACCTTC; CDR3aa: CASTLSGANYGYTF
j_gene: TRBJ1-1; d_gene: .; v_gene: TRBV21-1; abundance: .; CDR3nt: TGTGCCAGCATAAGAGTCGGGAGGAACACTGAAGCTTTCTTT; CDR3aa: CASIRVGRNTEAFF